This T cell receptor beta chain was found in a study of siplizumab effects on memory and regulatory T cells (dated by TCRdb to between 2018 and 2020). About the investigation overall: The study looked at the effect of siplizumab, an anti-CD2 antibody, on alloreactive T-cell subsets in allogeneic mixed lymphocyte reactions made from human PBMCs.

CDR1 and CDR2, per the germline V gene, are MDHEN and SYDVKM. The CDR3 starts with the cysteine, ends with the phenylalanine, and has 12 residues. The DNA shown is the 36-base CDR3, in frame from base 1. What the work shows at the level of the full study, not this receptor alone: Sequences below about 10^-5 frequency were poorly captured, so only a minor fraction of alloreactive clones could be mapped to unstimulated subsets. The cumulative frequency of alloreactive sequences that could be traced back to unstimulated CD4+ memory T cells was significantly reduced by siplizumab. For roughly 80-96% of proliferating CD4+ or CD8+ clones, no naive or memory phenotype could be assigned. Whether proliferating Tregs from siplizumab cultures were suppressive was not functionally confirmed. Among mappable alloreactive CD4+ clones, the Treg-derived fraction averaged nearly 70% with siplizumab versus about 27% in control reactions. Greater diversity appeared to be present in unstimulated naive T cells than in memory T cells, and a substantial contribution to the alloresponse seemed to be made by naive cells.

In addition, sequencing in three donor pairs included unstimulated CD8+ effector memory subsets alongside CD4+ naive, CD8+ naive, CD8+ TEMRA and CD4+ memory subsets. Sorted unstimulated T cells, along with proliferating T cells recovered from mixed lymphocyte reactions, underwent TCRbeta CDR3 sequencing. Fresh whole blood from some ten HLA-typed healthy donors was used as the source from which PBMCs were isolated. The library was produced with the immunoSEQ multiplex PCR assay. The deep sequencing platform assayed roughly 10^5 TCR templates per sample. Genomic DNA extracted from sorted T cells was used for TCRbeta CDR3 sequencing. The paper's data handling went like this. The R programming language was used for clonal analysis of the TCRbeta CDR3 data. Comparing unstimulated samples against CFSE-low samples taken after the reaction was how alloreactive CD4+ and CD8+ clones were defined. Regulatory or non-regulatory origin was assigned to alloreactive CD4+ clones by matching of sequences to sorted unstimulated Treg and non-Treg repertoires. Held by TCRdb, this immuneACCESS table contains in-frame sequences only and omits some clones. Under half of the omission traces to an unresolved V gene where checked; the cause of the rest is unknown. V and J calls and clone size are copied from that table; D and trimming were computed from the DNA. The sample table shows more than 75,000 clones, and around 97% are seen once. The top ten clones comprise under 0.04% of the sample.

Turning to this clone: Its specific antigen is unknown. One end of the junction does not line up with germline, which may come from a read error.

The sequencing sample was made of naive CD4+ T cells sorted from blood. Reading the label with the study, this specimen's cell subset or site is: unstimulated naive T cells. The rearranged chain carries TRBV28 and TRBJ2-1; 7 middle bases align to TRBD2. The clonotype comes from a human donor in good health. CDR3 sequence: CASSSAGSEIIF. The sequenced DNA is TGTGCCAGCAGTTCAGCGGGGTCCGAAATCATCTTC. Outside the CDR3, residues come from the reference TRBV28 and TRBJ2-1 proteins, so the full variable domain is: DVKVTQSSRYLVKRTGEKVFLECVQDMDHENMFWYRQDPGLGLRLIYFSYDVKMKEKGDIPEGYSVSREKKERFSLILESASTNQTSMYLCASSSAGSEIIFGPGTRLTVL.